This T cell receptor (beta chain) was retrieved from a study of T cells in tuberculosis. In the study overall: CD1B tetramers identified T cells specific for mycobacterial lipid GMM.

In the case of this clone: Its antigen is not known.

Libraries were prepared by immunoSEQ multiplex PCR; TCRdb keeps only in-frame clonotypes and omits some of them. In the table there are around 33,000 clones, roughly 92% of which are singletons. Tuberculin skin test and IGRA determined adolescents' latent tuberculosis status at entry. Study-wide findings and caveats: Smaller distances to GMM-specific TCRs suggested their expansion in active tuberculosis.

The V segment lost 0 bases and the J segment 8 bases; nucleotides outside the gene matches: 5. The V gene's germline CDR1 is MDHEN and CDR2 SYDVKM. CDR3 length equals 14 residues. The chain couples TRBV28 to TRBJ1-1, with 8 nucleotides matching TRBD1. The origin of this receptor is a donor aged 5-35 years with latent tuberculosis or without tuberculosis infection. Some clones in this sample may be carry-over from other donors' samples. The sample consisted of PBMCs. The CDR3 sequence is CASSLWAGGREAFF. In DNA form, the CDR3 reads TGTGCCAGCAGTTTATGGGCAGGGGGCCGGGAAGCTTTCTTT.